These 3 T cell receptor beta chains share one sample of origin, sequenced in a study of T cells in narcolepsy. Here immunoSEQ multiplex PCR was the method, and the copy in TCRdb shows in-frame clones only, minus some. The sample lists around 27,000 clones; approximately 80% were seen once. Source material: CD45RA- memory CD4+ T cells from PBMCs. These receptors all come from a human donor with narcolepsy.

The CDR3 spells CASSVGEGITEAFF. DNA of the CDR3: TGTGCCAGCAGCGTAGGTGAGGGGATCACTGAAGCTTTCTTT. V and J are TRBV9 and TRBJ1-1, with D possibly being TRBD1 (5 bases). Trimming left V 0 bases short and J 4 bases short, with 10 bases between. CDR3 length: 14 amino acids. Per the germline V gene, CDR1 is SGDLS and CDR2 is YYNGEE.

The chain has TRBV11-2 and TRBJ2-5; 9 nucleotides align to TRBD1. J lost 5 bases, V lost 3 bases, and 7 bases had no gene match. The V gene's germline CDR1 is SGHAT and CDR2 FQNNGV. The CDR3 has 15 amino acids. CDR3 sequence: CASSFDRGFRETQYF. The CDR3 DNA reads TGTGCCAGCAGCTTCGACAGGGGGTTCAGGGAGACCCAGTACTTC.

V gene TRBV6-4 combines with J gene TRBJ2-5; D not certain. With 5 bases removed from V and 2 bases from J, the gap between germline ends came to 9 bases. Per the germline V gene, CDR1 is MRHNA and CDR2 is SNTAGT. The CDR3 has 13 amino acids. CDR3 sequence (DNA): TGTGCCAGCAGTTTGAGCAGACAAGAGACCCAGTACTTC. This codes for CASSLSRQETQYF.